This T cell receptor beta chain emerged from a study of T-cell reconstitution after alpha-beta-depleted transplantation in children. The study, taken as a whole, reports: In some patients, recipient T cells and intrathymic progenitors surviving conditioning explained high day-60 diversity. Several hundred graft clones that had expanded were reportedly the source of alpha-beta T cells about two months after transplant. T-cell numbers and diversity, one year after transplant, stemmed largely from T cells that were newly produced.

Library preparation (for TCRbeta) was performed with unique molecular identifiers. TCRdb analysed the PCR reads with MiXCR anew, one entry per CDR3 protein. The sample yields about 300,000 distinct CDR3 sequences, over 9% seen once. This clonotype was detected many times. Its antigen is not known. The specimen comprised PBMCs, sampled before TCRalphabeta/CD19-depleted stem cell transplant. The sequence derives from a boy under two years old with acute myeloid leukemia, due to receive a stem cell transplant.

DNA of the CDR3: TGTGCCAGCAGCCAAGATGAAGAGACCCAGTACTTC. Protein product: CASSQDEETQYF. This chain links TRBV3-1 with TRBJ2-5; D remains unclear. The CDR3 spans 12 residues. CDR1 is LGHDT, CDR2 YNNKEL, per germline (reference sequence). Trimming cost V 0 bases and J 3 bases, with 2 bases left between them.